This T cell receptor beta chain was obtained from a study of post-analysis software for immune sequencing data. The study's findings and limits: F measure clustering grouped samples strongly by preparation batch. Several TRBV segments (TRBV5-6, TRBV5-1 and TRBV20-1 among them) occurred more frequently in patients than in controls.

V was pared by 6 bases and J by 2 bases, with 17 bases between. From germline, CDR1 is SGHTA and CDR2 FQGTGA. The CDR3 consists of 16 residues. Presence of unique molecular identifiers characterized the TCR beta cDNA libraries. TCRdb redid the calling of the PCR reads with MiXCR, one entry per CDR3 protein. Among 740,000 or so distinct CDR3 sequences listed, about 50% were seen once. Remarks on this clonotype: Its antigen is unidentified.

The TCR was taken from a girl between 5 and 17 years old with multiple sclerosis. Source material: blood. This chain uses TRBV7-3 with TRBJ2-4, with D tentatively TRBD2 (6 bases). CDR3 in amino acids: CASSRRGGITKNIQYF. Here the CDR3 DNA reads TGTGCCAGCAGTCGCCGAGGAGGGATTACCAAAAACATTCAGTACTTC.